A selection of T cell receptor beta chains follows, all from one sample in a study of T cells after yellow fever vaccination. In TCRdb, the 5' RACE reads were re-called with MiXCR into one record per CDR3 protein. The sample includes approximately 600,000 distinct CDR3 sequences, 9% to 15% of them seen just once. Sample: PBMCs, taken on the day of the yellow fever booster vaccination. The receptors originated from a man aged 30 to 39 who received the YFV17D yellow fever vaccine. Both conserved end residues are part of each CDR3. D genes are given only for firm matches. Some rows mark clone size as missing; the rest say once, few, many or name a class of expanded clone.

clone_size | d_call | j_call | v_call | cdr3_aa | cdr3_nt
. | TRBD2 | TRBJ2-1 | TRBV3-1 | CACCLSGTRSNEQFF | TGTGCCTGCTGCCTCTCCGGGACTAGAAGCAATGAGCAGTTCTTC
. | . | TRBJ2-7 | TRBV18 | CASSTGVGSYGQYF | TGTGCCAGCTCTACGGGAGTGGGCTCCTACGGGCAGTACTTC
many | TRBD1 | TRBJ2-1 | TRBV29-1 | CSVERGQVNEQFF | TGCAGCGTTGAAAGGGGACAGGTCAATGAGCAGTTCTTC
. | . | TRBJ1-4 | TRBV5-1 | CASSLDTNEKLFF | TGCGCCAGCAGCCTGGACACTAATGAAAAACTGTTTTTT
. | . | TRBJ2-3 | TRBV7-2 | CASSTGPGNTQYF | TGTGCCAGCAGCACGGGGCCGGGAAATACGCAGTATTTT
few | TRBD2 | TRBJ2-2 | TRBV4-2 | CASSQDAILAGDQNTGELFF | TGTGCCAGCAGCCAAGATGCTATTCTAGCGGGAGACCAGAACACCGGGGAGCTGTTTTTT
few | . | TRBJ1-3 | TRBV20-1 | CSASGLNTIYF | TGCAGTGCTAGTGGGTTGAACACCATATATTTT
few | . | TRBJ2-1 | TRBV6-6 | CASSLDYRNEQFF | TGTGCCAGCAGCCTGGACTATAGGAATGAGCAGTTCTTC
few | TRBD2 | TRBJ2-1 | TRBV28 | CASTGTSLRNEQFF | TGTGCCAGTACAGGGACTAGCCTTCGCAATGAGCAGTTCTTC
few | . | TRBJ2-2 | TRBV2 | CASSEGISSGELFF | TGTGCCAGCAGTGAAGGGATTTCGTCGGGGGAGCTGTTTTTT
many | . | TRBJ1-4 | TRBV5-1 | CASRGAEKLFF | TGCGCCAGCAGGGGCGCGGAAAAACTGTTTTTT
few | TRBD2 | TRBJ2-5 | TRBV20-1 | CSAPGTSGKETQYF | TGCAGTGCTCCCGGGACTAGCGGGAAGGAGACCCAGTACTTC
. | TRBD1 | TRBJ2-7 | TRBV6-2/TRBV6-3 | CASSYPGQLIRGEQYF | TGTGCCAGCAGTTACCCGGGACAGTTAATAAGAGGCGAGCAGTACTTC
. | TRBD1 | TRBJ2-6 | TRBV5-1 | CASSLGRQGYGANVLTF | TGCGCCAGCAGCTTGGGGCGACAGGGATATGGGGCCAACGTCCTGACTTTC
few | . | TRBJ2-1 | TRBV20-1 | CSAWGLRFNEQFF | TGCAGTGCTTGGGGACTGCGTTTCAACGAGCAGTTCTTC
. | TRBD2 | TRBJ2-7 | TRBV12-3/TRBV12-4 | CASSPGTSATYEQYF | TGTGCCAGCAGCCCCGGGACTAGCGCAACCTACGAGCAGTACTTC
. | . | TRBJ1-6 | TRBV3-1 | CASNSDSRNSPLHF | TGTGCCAGCAACTCGGACAGCCGTAATTCACCCCTCCACTTT
many | TRBD2 | TRBJ2-2 | TRBV12-3/TRBV12-4 | CASSLGEGGELFF | TGTGCCAGCAGTTTGGGGGAGGGCGGGGAGCTGTTTTTT
many | TRBD1 | TRBJ2-2 | TRBV12-3/TRBV12-4 | CASKMGQGNTGELFF | TGTGCCAGCAAGATGGGACAGGGGAACACCGGGGAGCTGTTTTTT
. | . | TRBJ2-7 | TRBV20-1 | CSARVYNDSPREQYF | TGCAGTGCTAGGGTTTATAATGACTCCCCTCGGGAGCAGTACTTC
. | TRBD2 | TRBJ2-3 | TRBV29-1 | CTIRAGVTDTQYF | TGCACGATTCGGGCGGGAGTTACAGATACGCAGTATTTT
few | . | TRBJ2-1 | TRBV24-1 | CATSDPNPGGGRPTSINEQFF | TGTGCCACCAGTGATCCAAACCCCGGGGGCGGGAGACCCACAAGCATCAATGAGCAGTTCTTC
. | . | TRBJ2-1 | TRBV29-1 | CSAAGGPAYEQFF | TGCAGCGCTGCGGGTGGGCCCGCTTATGAGCAGTTCTTC
. | . | TRBJ2-1 | TRBV12-3/TRBV12-4 | CASSFLIRVSSYNEQFF | TGTGCCAGCAGTTTTTTAATTCGGGTTAGCTCCTACAATGAGCAGTTCTTC
few | . | TRBJ1-5 | TRBV12-3/TRBV12-4 | CASSNQEAAQHF | TGTGCCAGCAGCAATCAGGAAGCGGCCCAGCATTTT
few | . | TRBJ2-7 | TRBV20-1 | CSASRGDNEQYF | TGCAGTGCTAGTCGAGGGGACAACGAGCAGTACTTC
few | . | TRBJ2-5 | TRBV5-1 | CASSLASSLETQYF | TGCGCCAGCAGCTTGGCGTCTAGCTTAGAGACCCAGTACTTC
. | . | TRBJ1-4 | TRBV7-8 | CASSPRTIDRSEKLFF | TGTGCCAGCAGCCCAAGAACGATAGACAGGAGTGAAAAACTGTTTTTT
. | TRBD2 | TRBJ2-1 | TRBV4-3 | CASSQVLGLAGVENNEQFF | TGCGCCAGCAGCCAAGTTTTGGGACTAGCGGGAGTCGAAAACAATGAGCAGTTCTTC
few | . | TRBJ2-6 | TRBV4-2 | CASSQEAVAGANVLTF | TGTGCCAGCAGCCAAGAGGCGGTGGCTGGGGCCAACGTCCTGACTTTC
few | . | TRBJ1-1 | TRBV10-3 | CAISESSPGNTEAFF | TGTGCCATCAGTGAGTCTAGTCCGGGGAACACTGAAGCTTTCTTT
few | TRBD2 | TRBJ2-1 | TRBV4-3 | CASSQKLPGLGYNEQFF | TGCGCCAGCAGCCAAAAACTCCCGGGACTAGGGTATAATGAGCAGTTCTTC
few | . | TRBJ2-5 | TRBV24-1 | CATSDPGLVGDQETQYF | TGTGCCACCAGTGATCCCGGACTTGTCGGGGACCAAGAGACCCAGTACTTC
. | . | TRBJ2-7 | TRBV3-1 | CASSQDLQAHEQYF | TGTGCCAGCAGCCAAGATCTACAAGCGCACGAGCAGTACTTC
. | TRBD2 | TRBJ2-7 | TRBV12-3/TRBV12-4 | CASRPLAAPSYEQYF | TGTGCCAGCAGGCCCCTAGCGGCGCCCTCCTACGAGCAGTACTTC
. | TRBD1 | TRBJ2-7 | TRBV9 | CASSVGTGILSYEQYF | TGTGCCAGCAGCGTTGGGACAGGAATCCTCTCCTACGAGCAGTACTTC
few | TRBD2 | TRBJ2-7 | TRBV5-4 | CAHSEREGYEQYF | TGTGCCCACAGCGAGCGGGAGGGGTACGAGCAGTACTTC
few | . | TRBJ1-2 | TRBV7-2 | CASTPMSGGDYGYTF | TGTGCCAGCACCCCGATGTCGGGGGGTGACTATGGCTACACCTTC
. | TRBD2 | TRBJ2-1 | TRBV5-1 | CASSAGTSGEKSNEQFF | TGCGCCAGCAGCGCCGGGACTAGCGGGGAAAAATCCAATGAGCAGTTCTTC
many | TRBD2 | TRBJ2-1 | TRBV6-2/TRBV6-3 | CASRLTLASDNEQFF | TGTGCCAGCCGACTTACACTAGCGTCGGACAATGAGCAGTTCTTC
. | TRBD2 | TRBJ2-3 | TRBV19 | CATTSGSSWRDTQYF | TGTGCCACCACTAGCGGGAGCAGCTGGAGAGATACGCAGTATTTT
. | . | TRBJ2-1 | TRBV7-7 | CASSLTAVGEQFF | TGTGCTAGCAGCTTAACCGCTGTGGGTGAGCAGTTCTTC
. | TRBD1 | TRBJ2-6 | TRBV25-1 | CASSGGTGPSGANVLTF | TGTGCCAGCAGTGGGGGGACAGGGCCCTCTGGGGCCAACGTCCTGACTTTC
few | . | TRBJ2-2 | TRBV5-1 | CASRYSSDYSGELFF | TGCGCCAGCAGATATTCGTCGGACTACAGCGGGGAGCTGTTTTTT
. | TRBD2 | TRBJ2-1 | TRBV19 | CASSIIAGEQFF | TGTGCCAGTAGTATAATAGCGGGAGAGCAGTTCTTC
few | . | TRBJ1-1 | TRBV11-2 | CASSLGSRGTEAFF | TGTGCCAGCAGCTTAGGCTCAAGGGGCACTGAAGCTTTCTTT
. | TRBD2 | TRBJ2-7 | TRBV20-1 | CSASPSTASGRNEQYF | TGCAGTGCGAGTCCATCCACGGCTAGCGGGAGAAACGAGCAGTACTTC
few | . | TRBJ2-3 | TRBV24-1 | CATSAARLTTDTQYF | TGTGCCACCTCGGCCGCTCGGCTAACCACAGATACGCAGTATTTT
. | . | TRBJ2-7 | TRBV25-1 | CASTEGRDYEQYF | TGTGCCAGCACCGAGGGACGGGACTACGAGCAGTACTTC
. | TRBD1 | TRBJ2-5 | TRBV7-3 | CASSESTGSGGETQYF | TGTGCCAGCAGCGAATCGACAGGGTCGGGTGGAGAGACCCAGTACTTC
. | TRBD1 | TRBJ1-5 | TRBV19 | CASTSTGQWYQPQHF | TGTGCCAGTACTTCAACGGGACAGTGGTATCAGCCCCAGCATTTT
. | TRBD1 | TRBJ2-1 | TRBV5-1 | CASSLPWGQGASEQFF | TGCGCCAGCAGCCTTCCCTGGGGACAGGGGGCCTCTGAGCAGTTCTTC